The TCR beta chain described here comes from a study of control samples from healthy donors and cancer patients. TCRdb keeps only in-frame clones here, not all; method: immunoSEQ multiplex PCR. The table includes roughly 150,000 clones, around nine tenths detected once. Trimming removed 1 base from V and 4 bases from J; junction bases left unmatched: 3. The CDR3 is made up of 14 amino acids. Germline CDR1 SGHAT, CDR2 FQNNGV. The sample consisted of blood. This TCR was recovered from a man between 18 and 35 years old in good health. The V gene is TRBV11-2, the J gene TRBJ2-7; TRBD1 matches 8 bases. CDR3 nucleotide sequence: TGTGCCAGCAGCTTAGCAGGACAGGGTTACGAGCAGTACTTC. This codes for CASSLAGQGYEQYF.